What follows are 18 T cell receptor beta chains derived from one specimen sequenced in a study of blood T cell repertoires in COVID-19. Produced via immunoSEQ multiplex PCR; TCRdb's table is partial and in-frame only. The sample records a few hundred thousand clones, more than 80% being singletons. Sequenced: PBMCs or T cells enriched from blood (not recorded which). All receptors derive from a man aged 40-55 years who had recovered from COVID-19.

The rearrangement joins TRBV30 to TRBJ2-7, with 10 bases matching TRBD1. The CDR3 totals 13 residues. Germline values: CDR1 GTSNPN, CDR2 SVGIG (reference sequence). V trimming: 3 bases; J trimming: 2 bases; junction bases outside the gene matches: 1. The CDR3 nucleotides read TGTGCCTGGAGCGGGACAGGGGCCTACGAGCAGTACTTC. Translating gives CAWSGTGAYEQYF.

This chain links TRBV19 with TRBJ1-4; D perhaps matches TRBD1 (6 bases). CDR3 size: 18 residues. CDR1 and CDR2 (germline): LNHDA, SQIVND (reference sequence). V lost 5 bases and J 10 bases, leaving 29 bases between the germline ends. CDR3 coding DNA: TGTGCCAGTAGTTCGTCGGGGACATACTCTGGCGTGGGGTTAAAACTGTTTTTT. This gives the protein CASSSSGTYSGVGLKLFF.

This clone showed up many times. This chain joins TRBV7-9 and TRBJ1-4; 8 bases fit TRBD1. With V trimmed by 3 bases and J by 0 bases, 12 bases remained unmatched. This CDR3 comprises 19 residues. CDR1 is SEHNR, CDR2 FQNEAQ, per germline (reference sequence). The CDR3 region has the DNA TGTGCCAGCAGCTTGATCCCAGGGGGCAGATATGCAACTAATGAAAAACTGTTTTTT. Translating it yields CASSLIPGGRYATNEKLFF.

This chain links TRBV21-1 with TRBJ1-1; the tabulated D call, TRBD1, remains unverified against the DNA. TRBV21-1 counts as a pseudogene. The CDR3 length is 19 residues. The CDR3 sequence is CASSKNPDRGSLMNTEAFF. CDR3 in DNA: TGTGCCAGCAGCAAAAACCCGGACAGGGGTTCATTGATGAACACTGAAGCTTTCTTT.

This rearrangement joins TRBV29-1 to TRBJ2-1; a weak D match, TRBD1 (5 bases). Trimming pared 4 bases from V and 1 base from J, leaving 14 bases between. The CDR3 consists of 15 residues. Per the germline V gene, CDR1 is SQVTM and CDR2 is ANQGSEA. As DNA, the CDR3 is TGCAGCGTTGGCTTGGGGCTGGGATCCTACAATGAGCAGTTCTTC. Protein: CSVGLGLGSYNEQFF.

This sequence joins TRBV9 and TRBJ1-2, with 8 nucleotides matching TRBD1. This CDR3 comprises 14 residues. V trimming: 2 bases; J trimming: 9 bases; junction bases outside the gene matches: 9. CDR1 SGDLS and CDR2 YYNGEE come from the germline V gene. This chain's CDR3 is CASSVMTGARSYTF. The DNA for the CDR3 is TGTGCCAGCAGCGTCATGACAGGGGCTCGGAGCTACACCTTC.

The J gene is TRBJ1-6, the V gene TRBV9, with 7 bases fitting TRBD1. J gave up 7 bases and V 4 bases, and 5 bases lay outside the gene matches. Germline V CDR1 and CDR2: SGDLS, YYNGEE. This CDR3 has 14 residues. The CDR3 loop is CASSRGLENSPLHF. The DNA of the CDR3 is TGTGCCAGCAGCAGGGGGCTGGAGAATTCACCCCTCCACTTT.

This chain links TRBV18 with TRBJ2-4; a weak D match, TRBD2 (7 bases). Germline CDR1 is KGHSH and CDR2 is LQKENI. This CDR3 has 13 amino acids. Trimming shortened V by 1 base and J by 7 bases, and 8 bases separated the two germline ends. This chain's CDR3 is CASSPQGGNIQYF. Here the CDR3 DNA reads TGTGCCAGCTCACCACAGGGGGGGAACATTCAGTACTTC.

The rearrangement links TRBV30 to TRBJ1-1; no reliable D call. V lost 3 bases to trimming and J lost 8 bases, with 13 bases between them. Germline CDR1 reads GTSNPN; CDR2 reads SVGIG (reference sequence). The CDR3 extends over 12 amino acids. The CDR3, as DNA: TGTGCCTGGAGGGCCAGCGAAAGGGAAGCTTTCTTT. Amino acid sequence: CAWRASEREAFF.

This clone has only a few counts. V gene TRBV9 combines with J gene TRBJ2-1, with D perhaps matching TRBD1 (5 bases). This CDR3 contains 14 residues. In germline, CDR1 is SGDLS, CDR2 YYNGEE. Trimming left V 7 bases short and J 9 bases short, with 20 bases between. CDR3 sequence reads: CASGPSALDSEQFF. The CDR3 region has the DNA TGTGCCAGCGGGCCTTCGGCCCTAGACAGTGAGCAGTTCTTC.

This chain links TRBV6-5 with TRBJ1-1, with 7 nucleotides matching TRBD1. Germline CDR1 is MNHEY and CDR2 is SVGAGI. The CDR3 sequence is 13 residues long. Trimming cost V 6 bases and J 1 base; bases outside gene matches: 2. CDR3 sequence reads: CASSSGGNTEAFF. The CDR3 coding sequence is TGTGCCAGCAGCTCAGGGGGGAACACTGAAGCTTTCTTT.

The rearrangement joins TRBV2 to TRBJ2-5; 10 nucleotides match TRBD1. There are 15 residues in the CDR3. The V gene's germline CDR1 is SNHLY and CDR2 FYNNEI. V shed 6 bases and J 7 bases; nucleotides not matched to a gene: 11. CDR3 DNA sequence: TGTGCCAGCAGCACATCGGTTGGACAGGGGGTGACCCAGTACTTC. It encodes CASSTSVGQGVTQYF.

The chain joins TRBV2 to TRBJ1-4, with 8 bases identical to TRBD1. The length of the CDR3 is 15 residues. V gave up 5 bases and J gave up 4 bases; unmatched junction bases: 6. Germline assignment: CDR1 SNHLY and CDR2 FYNNEI. DNA for the CDR3: TGTGCCAGCAGTTCAAGGACAGGGTTTAATGAAAAACTGTTTTTT. Residues: CASSSRTGFNEKLFF.

The chain joins TRBV11-2 to TRBJ1-1; 10 nucleotides agree with TRBD1. CDR1 SGHAT and CDR2 FQNNGV come from the germline V gene. CDR3 length: 15 amino acids. The V gene end was trimmed by 5 bases and the J gene end by 4 bases; junction bases not matched to a gene: 7. In DNA form, the CDR3 reads TGTGCCAGCAGCCGGTCCCGGGACAGGGGCACTGAAGCTTTCTTT. Amino acids: CASSRSRDRGTEAFF.

The V and J genes are TRBV4-2 and TRBJ1-2; the match to TRBD1 covers 7 bases. Germline V gives CDR1 LGHNA, CDR2 YNFKEQ. With V trimmed by 1 base and J by 8 bases, 7 bases remained unmatched. This CDR3 is 14 amino acids long. CDR3 bases: TGTGCCAGCAGCCAAGGAGACAGGGCTCACGGCTACACCTTC. This translates into CASSQGDRAHGYTF.

This clone appeared a single time. V is TRBV11-2 and J is TRBJ2-5, with 11 bases matching TRBD2. The CDR3 has 16 amino acids. Germline V CDR1 and CDR2: SGHAT, FQNNGV. The V and J ends lost 0 bases and 6 bases, in that order; junction bases with no gene match: 6. CDR3 coding DNA: TGTGCCAGCAGCTTAGATCGGGCTAGCGGGGGGCAGACCCAGTACTTC. Protein: CASSLDRASGGQTQYF.

The chain uses TRBV5-6 and TRBJ1-1, with D perhaps TRBD1 (5 bases). Deletions cut 2 bases from V and 0 bases from J, with 17 bases between. Germline V lookup: CDR1 SGHDT, CDR2 YYEEEE. The CDR3 has 17 residues. CDR3 nucleotide sequence: TGTGCCAGCAGCTTTTGGACGGGGGGGAACATGAACACTGAAGCTTTCTTT. It is translated as CASSFWTGGNMNTEAFF.

This clone was picked up a small number of times. This chain connects TRBV7-2 to TRBJ1-2; a possible D gene is TRBD1 (6 bases). Germline V CDR1 and CDR2: SGHTA, FQGNSA. The CDR3 extends over 15 amino acids. With 1 base removed from V and 2 bases from J, the gap between germline ends came to 11 bases. CDR3 coding DNA: TGTGCCAGCAGCTTAGTGTCTACAGGGAACTATGGCTACACCTTC. It codes for CASSLVSTGNYGYTF.